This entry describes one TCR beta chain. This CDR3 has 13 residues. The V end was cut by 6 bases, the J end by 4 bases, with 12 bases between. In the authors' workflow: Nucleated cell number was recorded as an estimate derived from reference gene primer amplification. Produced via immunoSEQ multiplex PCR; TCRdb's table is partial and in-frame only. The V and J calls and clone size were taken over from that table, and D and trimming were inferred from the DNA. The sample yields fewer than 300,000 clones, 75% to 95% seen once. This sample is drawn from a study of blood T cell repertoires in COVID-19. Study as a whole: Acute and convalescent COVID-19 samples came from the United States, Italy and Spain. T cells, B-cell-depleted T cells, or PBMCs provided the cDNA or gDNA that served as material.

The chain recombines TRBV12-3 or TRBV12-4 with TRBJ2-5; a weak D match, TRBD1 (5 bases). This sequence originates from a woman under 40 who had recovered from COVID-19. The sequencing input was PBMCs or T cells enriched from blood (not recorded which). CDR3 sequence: CASRLRARETQYF. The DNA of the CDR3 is TGTGCCAGCAGACTCAGGGCCCGAGAGACCCAGTACTTC.